This T cell receptor beta chain originates from a study of metastatic and nonmetastatic thyroid tumors. For the study at large: Blood and tumor or nodule tissue repertoires from malignant and benign thyroid patients were compared.

Thyroid surgery was performed in patients who had received no treatment beforehand. Many counts were recorded for this clone. TCRdb recomputed clones from the PCR reads via MiXCR. The profile shows approximately 15,000 clones, under 40% of them singletons. The source is a male donor with papillary thyroid cancer or a benign thyroid nodule (not recorded which). Some clones in this sample may be carry-over from other donors' samples. Sequencing used tumor tissue.

This chain's CDR3 is CASSLAGYDNEQFF. The CDR3 nucleotides read TGTGCCAGCAGTCTAGCGGGATACGACAATGAGCAGTTCTTC. This chain joins TRBV7-9 and TRBJ2-1; 9 nucleotides match TRBD2. V was pared by 6 bases and J by 5 bases, with 5 bases of the junction left unmatched. This CDR3 is built from 14 residues. CDR1 and CDR2 from the germline V gene are SEHNR and FQNEAQ (reference sequence).